This record covers a single T cell receptor (beta chain). This entry belongs to a study of blood T cell repertoires in COVID-19. This CDR3 is built from 14 residues. Between the trimmed V and J ends, which lost 4 bases and 8 bases, there was a span of 17 bases. CDR1 MGHRA and CDR2 YSYEKL come from the germline V gene. TCRdb keeps only in-frame clones here, not all; method: immunoSEQ multiplex PCR. The sample consists of roughly 180,000 clones, roughly four fifths of them appearing once. V is TRBV4-1 and J is TRBJ1-2; D is undetermined. Input material: peripheral blood. The origin of this receptor is a woman in her forties with COVID-19, enrolled during active disease. DNA for the CDR3: TGCGCCAGCAGCCGGAGGTCCCTGCAAGAGGGCTACACCTTC. It specifies CASSRRSLQEGYTF.